These 32 T cell receptor beta chains were sequenced from one sample in a study of shared clonotypes between healthy human individuals. Here immunoSEQ multiplex PCR was the method, and the copy in TCRdb shows in-frame clones only, minus some. Among some 2,500,000 clones, approximately 93% were seen once, and the ten largest hold 0.36%. The sample taken for sequencing was naive CD4+ T cells from PBMCs. The subset: CD45RA+ positively selected. The receptor set was obtained from a man aged 18 to 29 in good health. Some clones in this sample may be carry-over from other donors' samples.

The rearrangement links TRBV6-1 to TRBJ2-2; weak D call: TRBD1 (5 bases). From germline, CDR1 is MNHNS and CDR2 SASEGT. The CDR3 consists of 13 residues. V was pared by 8 bases and J by 1 base, with 8 bases between. CDR3 sequence reads: CASGTGNTGELFF. The CDR3 DNA reads TGTGCCAGCGGAACAGGGAACACCGGGGAGCTGTTTTTT.

This chain connects TRBV7-8 to TRBJ1-3, with D hard to call. In germline, CDR1 is SGHVS, CDR2 FQNEAQ. V lost 5 bases and J lost 6, with 20 bases in between. CDR3 length: 16 amino acids. CDR3 loop: CASSRLSANRINTIYF. CDR3 coding DNA: TGTGCCAGCAGCCGTCTGTCGGCAAATCGGATAAACACCATATATTTT.

This clone appeared once. Relative to the germline gene, one junction end is altered; a read error may explain this. The rearrangement joins TRBV5-8 to TRBJ1-2; D unresolved. CDR1 is SGHTS and CDR2 is YDEGEE in the germline V gene. The CDR3 length is 16 residues. CDR3 coding DNA: TGTGCCAGCAGCTTGGGAGCTAGAACGGGGAGCCTCTCTTTGTCCTTC. Protein: CASSLGARTGSLSLSF.

This clone was detected only once. The V and J genes are TRBV5-1 and TRBJ2-3; 11 bases align to TRBD2. Per the germline V gene, CDR1 is SGHRS and CDR2 is YFSETQ. V lost 3 bases and J lost 0; bases outside the gene matches: 6. CDR3 length: 17 residues. The CDR3 is CASSSTGTSGSTDTQYF. DNA of the CDR3: TGCGCCAGCAGCTCCACCGGGACTAGCGGTAGCACAGATACGCAGTATTTT.

This clone was counted a single time. The rearrangement uses TRBV30 and TRBJ2-7, with 7 bases that match TRBD2. The V gene's germline CDR1 is GTSNPN and CDR2 SVGIG (reference sequence). The CDR3 extends over 13 amino acids. After removal of 7 bases from V and 0 bases from J, the junction contained 6 bases not matched to a gene. The DNA for the CDR3 is TGTGCCTCCCTGGGCGGGAGCTCCTACGAGCAGTACTTC. Its protein product is CASLGGSSYEQYF.

The J gene is TRBJ2-3, the V gene TRBV30, with 7 positions matching TRBD2. CDR3 length: 14 residues. Germline V gene data show CDR1 as GTSNPN and CDR2 as SVGIG (reference sequence). V lost 1 base, J lost 6 bases, and 7 bases stayed unmatched. CDR3 bases: TGTGCCTGGAGTGCGGGGGGAGGCCTTGATACGCAGTATTTT. Residues: CAWSAGGGLDTQYF. Full variable domain (outside the CDR3, taken from reference TRBV30 and TRBJ2-3): SQTIHQWPATLVQPVGSPLSLECTVEGTSNPNLYWYRQAAGRGLQLLFYSVGIGQISSEVPQNLSASRPQDRQFILSSKKLLLSDSGFYLCAWSAGGGLDTQYFGPGTRLTVL.

J is TRBJ2-3 and V is TRBV7-9, with 11 nucleotides matching TRBD2. CDR1 is SEHNR, CDR2 FQNEAQ, per germline (reference sequence). The CDR3 loop spans 18 amino acids. Trimming took 4 bases from V and 4 from J; bases not matched to a gene: 13. Here the CDR3 DNA reads TGTGCCAGCAGCTCCCGGCCTAGACTAGCGGGAAGCGCAGATACGCAGTATTTT. Its translation: CASSSRPRLAGSADTQYF.

This chain joins TRBV6-1 and TRBJ2-7, with D perhaps TRBD2 (6 bases). V lost 5 bases, J lost 3 bases, and 11 bases lay in between. This CDR3 contains 13 residues. Germline CDR1 MNHNS, CDR2 SASEGT. CDR3: CASSSGAIYEQYF. For the CDR3, the DNA is TGTGCCAGCAGTTCGGGAGCCATCTACGAGCAGTACTTC.

As for this clone: The conserved phenylalanine or tryptophan is not found at the CDR3 terminus, so this likely reflects a read error. V is TRBV5-4 and J is TRBJ1-2, with TRBD1 as a possible D gene (6 bases). Trimming shortened V by 4 bases and J by 7 bases, and 14 bases separated the two germline ends. The CDR3 sequence is 13 residues long. Germline values: CDR1 SGHNT, CDR2 YYREEE (reference sequence). Here the CDR3 DNA reads TGTGCCAGCAGCACACAGGGCGGTCGTGGCTACACCTCC. Protein sequence: CASSTQGGRGYTS.

The V gene is TRBV19, the J gene TRBJ1-5; D perhaps matches TRBD1 (6 bases). Germline CDR1 is LNHDA and CDR2 is SQIVND (reference sequence). The CDR3 covers 14 residues. V lost 7 bases and J lost 6, with 16 bases in between. Here the CDR3 DNA reads TGTGCCAGTAACTTCGGCAGGGGCAGTCAGCCCCAGCATTTT. This sequence encodes CASNFGRGSQPQHF.

This chain links TRBV11-2 with TRBJ2-5; D possibly corresponds to TRBD2 (6 bases). V shed 5 bases and J shed 2 bases, with 15 bases lying between them. This CDR3 comprises 15 residues. In germline, CDR1 is SGHAT, CDR2 FQNNGV. The CDR3 loop is CASSPRRGVQETQYF. The DNA of the CDR3 is TGTGCCAGCAGCCCGCGGCGGGGAGTTCAAGAGACCCAGTACTTC.

The chain carries TRBV28 and TRBJ1-2, with a weak D call TRBD1 (5 bases). CDR3 size: 13 residues. V was clipped by 5 bases and J by 8 bases, with 15 bases between them. From germline, CDR1 is MDHEN and CDR2 SYDVKM. The CDR3 spells CASSDRGWEGYTF. CDR3 DNA sequence: TGTGCCAGCAGTGACCGGGGCTGGGAGGGCTACACCTTC.

The chain couples TRBV7-7 to TRBJ2-5; no definite D call. The DNA end lines up better with TRBJ2-7; the J call may be wrong. The CDR3 is made up of 12 amino acids. The germline gives CDR1 SSHAT, CDR2 FNYEAQ (reference sequence). CDR3 amino acids: CASSPTTYEQYF. The CDR3, as DNA: TGTGCCAGCAGCCCCACAACGTACGAGCAGTACTTC.

The genes are TRBV7-2 and TRBJ2-1; 11 bases map to TRBD1. This CDR3 comprises 16 residues. V gave up 1 base and J gave up 8 bases; unmatched junction bases: 7. Looked up from germline, CDR1 is SGHTA and CDR2 is FQGNSA. As DNA, the CDR3 is TGTGCCAGCAGCTTAGGGCGTCGGACAGGGGGCGATGAGCAGTTCTTC. It yields the protein CASSLGRRTGGDEQFF.

A remark on this clone: Other DNA sequences from this sample encode an identical CDR3 as well. The gene calls are TRBV5-1 and TRBJ2-6, with D tentatively TRBD1 or TRBD2 (5 bases each). Germline values: CDR1 SGHRS, CDR2 YFSETQ. Trimming removed 2 bases from V and 0 bases from J, with 6 bases in between. This CDR3 is built from 15 residues. The CDR3 DNA reads as TGCGCCAGCAGCTTAGGGACCTCTGGGGCCAACGTCCTGACTTTC. The encoded protein is CASSLGTSGANVLTF.

The rearrangement uses TRBV5-1 and TRBJ2-2; no clear D gene. The germline CDR1 and CDR2 sequences are SGHRS and YFSETQ. The CDR3 has 14 residues. Trimming took off 0 bases at V and 4 bases at J, with 7 bases between the two ends. The DNA of the CDR3 is TGCGCCAGCAGCTTGGATCAATTCACCGGGGAGCTGTTTTTT. It codes for CASSLDQFTGELFF.

The sample holds a few counts of this clone. The rearrangement links TRBV4-3 to TRBJ2-6; unclear D gene. Germline loops: CDR1 LGHNA, CDR2 YSLEER. V was clipped by 4 bases and J by 2 bases, with 24 bases between them. The length of the CDR3 is 20 residues. The CDR3 protein is CASSLHSWYGVRTGANVLTF. CDR3 DNA: TGCGCCAGCAGCCTACATTCCTGGTATGGAGTAAGAACTGGGGCCAACGTCCTGACTTTC.

This clone was seen just once. The gene calls are TRBV5-1 and TRBJ2-1; weak D call: TRBD2 (6 bases). Germline CDR1 is SGHRS and CDR2 is YFSETQ. The CDR3 has 16 residues. Trimming pared 2 bases from V and 1 base from J, leaving 13 bases between. CDR3 sequence reads: CASSLGGWQSYNEQFF. The CDR3 coding sequence is TGCGCCAGCAGCTTAGGAGGGTGGCAATCCTACAATGAGCAGTTCTTC. Variable domain in full (rest from reference TRBV5-1 and TRBJ2-1): KAGVTQTPRYLIKTRGQQVTLSCSPISGHRSVSWYQQTPGQGLQFLFEYFSETQRNKGNFPGRFSGRQFSNSRSEMNVSTLELGDSALYLCASSLGGWQSYNEQFFGPGTRLTVL.

This clone appeared once. This rearrangement joins TRBV14 to TRBJ2-3, with a weak D call TRBD2 (6 bases). Looked up from germline, CDR1 is SGHDN and CDR2 is FVKESK. V was pared by 0 bases and J by 4 bases, with 11 bases between. The CDR3 is 15 amino acids. The CDR3 DNA sequence: TGTGCCAGCAGCCAAGATTGGGGGGAAGCAGATACGCAGTATTTT. This codes for CASSQDWGEADTQYF.

This clone was seen a single time. The V gene is TRBV11-2, the J gene TRBJ1-1; tentative D call: TRBD1 (5 bases). This CDR3 contains 13 residues. The V and J ends lost 6 bases and 1 base respectively, with 9 bases between them. Germline V gene sequence: CDR1 SGHAT, CDR2 FQNNGV. The CDR3 DNA reads TGTGCCAGCAGATGGGACCGGAACACTGAAGCTTTCTTT. Its protein product is CASRWDRNTEAFF.

V usage is TRBV10-3 and J usage is TRBJ1-3; D unresolved. Trimming took 9 bases from V and 2 from J, leaving 11 bases between them. This CDR3 has 13 residues. Germline-derived CDR1 and CDR2 are ENHRY and SYGVKD. CDR3 amino acids: CAIGGPAGNTIYF. For the CDR3, the DNA is TGTGCCATAGGAGGGCCTGCTGGAAACACCATATATTTT.

This rearrangement joins TRBV7-9 to TRBJ2-7; 7 bases agree with TRBD2. The CDR3 is 15 residues long. The V and J ends lost 0 bases and 0 bases, in that order; junction bases with no gene match: 2. Germline assignment: CDR1 SEHNR and CDR2 FQNEAQ (reference sequence). The CDR3 loop is CASSLAGGISYEQYF. As DNA, the CDR3 is TGTGCCAGCAGCTTAGCGGGGGGGATCTCCTACGAGCAGTACTTC.

The chain is built from TRBV7-2 and TRBJ2-1; 7 positions agree with TRBD2. The CDR3 has 11 amino acids. J lost 15 bases, V lost 3 bases, and 5 bases had no gene match. Germline V gene sequence: CDR1 SGHTA, CDR2 FQGNSA. The CDR3 coding sequence is TGTGCCAGCAGCTTCGGCGGGAGTTTGTTCTTC. Protein sequence: CASSFGGSLFF.

V is TRBV19 and J is TRBJ1-5, with no clear D. CDR1 is LNHDA, CDR2 SQIVND, per germline (reference sequence). Trimming stripped 6 bases from V and 2 bases from J, with 14 bases between. The CDR3 spans 15 residues. This CDR3 is CASRRTERRNQPQHF. CDR3 coding DNA: TGTGCCAGTAGACGGACCGAGAGGCGCAATCAGCCCCAGCATTTT.

V is TRBV2 and J is TRBJ2-3; a possible D gene is TRBD2 (6 bases). Trimming removed 2 bases from V and 1 base from J, with 25 bases in between. This CDR3 is built from 20 residues. Germline loops: CDR1 SNHLY, CDR2 FYNNEI. DNA for the CDR3: TGTGCCAGCAGTGAACTCAGATCACTTTCGACTCGCGGGGGCACAGATACGCAGTATTTT. This gives the protein CASSELRSLSTRGGTDTQYF.

V is TRBV29-1 and J is TRBJ1-2; D gene unclear. The CDR3 runs 11 residues. With 6 bases removed from V and 5 bases from J, the gap between germline ends came to 10 bases. The V gene's germline CDR1 is SQVTM and CDR2 ANQGSEA. The CDR3 DNA reads as TGCAGCGTCGAGGAGTATTATGGCTACACCTTC. Translating it yields CSVEEYYGYTF. Complete variable domain (other parts from reference TRBV29-1 and TRBJ1-2): SAVISQKPSRDICQRGTSLTIQCQVDSQVTMMFWYRQQPGQSLTLIATANQGSEATYESGFVIDKFPISRPNLTFSTLTVSNMSPEDSSIYLCSVEEYYGYTFGSGTRLTVV.

This sequence joins TRBV6-5 and TRBJ2-5; 7 nucleotides agree with TRBD2. This CDR3 comprises 15 residues. Germline assignment: CDR1 MNHEY and CDR2 SVGAGI. Trimming took 4 bases from V and 2 from J; bases not matched to a gene: 7. The CDR3 nucleotides are TGTGCCAGCAGTTTCAGGCCTAGCGGACAAGAGACCCAGTACTTC. This sequence encodes CASSFRPSGQETQYF.

The rearrangement uses TRBV14 and TRBJ2-2; D gene ambiguous. The CDR3 consists of 13 residues. CDR1 is SGHDN and CDR2 is FVKESK in the germline V gene. V lost 4 bases to trimming and J lost 5 bases, with 8 bases between them. This CDR3 is CASSLVRTGELFF. CDR3 coding DNA: TGTGCCAGCAGCCTAGTACGAACCGGGGAGCTGTTTTTT.

This clone appeared a single time. The V and J genes are TRBV4-2 and TRBJ2-1, with D hard to call. Trimming took off 8 bases at V and 0 bases at J, with 8 bases between the two ends. The germline V gene encodes CDR1 LGHNA and CDR2 YNFKEQ. The CDR3 is 13 residues long. CDR3 sequence reads: CASGSSSYNEQFF. The CDR3 nucleotides read TGTGCCAGCGGGTCGAGCTCCTACAATGAGCAGTTCTTC.

CDR3 sequence reads: CASSETPGLAGVGEQYF. The CDR3 DNA follows: TGCGCCAGCAGCGAGACCCCCGGACTAGCGGGAGTAGGTGAGCAGTACTTC. V gene TRBV5-1 combines with J gene TRBJ2-7; 13 bases map to TRBD2. V dropped 4 bases and J dropped 7; count of bases not matched to a gene: 14. The CDR3 extends over 17 amino acids. The V gene's germline CDR1 is SGHRS and CDR2 YFSETQ. Drawing the rest from reference TRBV5-1 and TRBJ2-7, the complete variable domain is KAGVTQTPRYLIKTRGQQVTLSCSPISGHRSVSWYQQTPGQGLQFLFEYFSETQRNKGNFPGRFSGRQFSNSRSEMNVSTLELGDSALYLCASSETPGLAGVGEQYFGPGTRLTVT.

This chain links TRBV28 with TRBJ1-4, with D perhaps TRBD1 (6 bases). Trimming removed 2 bases at V and 7 bases at J, with 8 bases between. Germline V lookup: CDR1 MDHEN, CDR2 SYDVKM. This CDR3 contains 13 residues. The CDR3 DNA reads as TGTGCCAGCAGTTTACAGGGGTTTGAAAAACTGTTTTTT. Translating it yields CASSLQGFEKLFF.

The chain joins TRBV5-1 to TRBJ2-7, with TRBD2 matching 16 bases. The CDR3 is 17 residues long. CDR1 and CDR2 (germline): SGHRS, YFSETQ. After removal of 4 bases from V and 1 base from J, the junction contained 5 bases not matched to a gene. CDR3: CASSVGTSGRASYEQYF. The DNA for the CDR3 is TGCGCCAGCAGCGTTGGGACTAGCGGGAGGGCGTCCTACGAGCAGTACTTC. The variable domain in full, with the rest retrieved from reference TRBV5-1 and TRBJ2-7, is KAGVTQTPRYLIKTRGQQVTLSCSPISGHRSVSWYQQTPGQGLQFLFEYFSETQRNKGNFPGRFSGRQFSNSRSEMNVSTLELGDSALYLCASSVGTSGRASYEQYFGPGTRLTVT.